This TCR beta chain was identified in a study of blood T cell repertoires in COVID-19. Trimming shortened V by 7 bases and J by 1 base, and 14 bases separated the two germline ends. The germline gives CDR1 SGHDT, CDR2 YYEEEE. This CDR3 spans 14 amino acids. Method: immunoSEQ multiplex PCR; TCRdb's copy keeps in-frame clones and lacks some. The sample holds about 110,000 clones, about 80% seen once. This TCR was sampled from a woman older than 75 with acute or convalescent COVID-19. Sequencing was performed on peripheral blood. V and J are TRBV5-6 and TRBJ1-1; D is possibly TRBD1 (5 bases). The CDR3 sequence: CASRRAGSNTEAFF. Written as DNA, the CDR3 is TGTGCCAGCCGCCGTGCAGGGTCGAACACTGAAGCTTTCTTT.